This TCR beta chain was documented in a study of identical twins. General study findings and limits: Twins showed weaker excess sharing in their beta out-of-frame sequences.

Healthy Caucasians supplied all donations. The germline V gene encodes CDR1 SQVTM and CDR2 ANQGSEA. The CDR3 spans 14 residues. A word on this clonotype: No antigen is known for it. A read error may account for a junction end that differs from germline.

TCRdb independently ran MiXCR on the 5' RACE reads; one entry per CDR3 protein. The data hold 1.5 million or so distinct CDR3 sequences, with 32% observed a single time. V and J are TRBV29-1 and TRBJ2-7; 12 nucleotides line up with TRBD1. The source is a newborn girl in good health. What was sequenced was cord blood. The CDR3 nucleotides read TGCAGCGTTGACGGGACAGGGGGCTCCTACGGGCAGTACTTC. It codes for CSVDGTGGSYGQYF.